This entry features one T cell receptor (beta chain) sequence. The data originate from a study of blood T cell repertoires in COVID-19. Only in-frame clones appear in the TCRdb table, and some are missing; sequencing was by immunoSEQ multiplex PCR. The sample has 80,000 to 100,000 clones, approximately 80% seen once. Germline assignment: CDR1 SGHNT and CDR2 YYREEE (reference sequence). Trimming removed 4 bases from V and 6 bases from J, with 11 bases in between. CDR3 size: 13 residues. The sample was peripheral blood. The sequence came from a woman in her 70s with acute or convalescent COVID-19. The V gene is TRBV5-4, the J gene TRBJ2-1; D unclear. In nucleotides, the CDR3 is TGTGCCAGCAGCCAACCTGTAGTCAATGAGCAGTTCTTC. Protein product: CASSQPVVNEQFF. Using reference TRBV5-4 and TRBJ2-1 for the parts outside the CDR3, the full variable domain is ETGVTQSPTHLIKTRGQQVTLRCSSQSGHNTVSWYQQALGQGPQFIFQYYREEENGRGNFPPRFSGLQFPNYSSELNVNALELDDSALYLCASSQPVVNEQFFGPGTRLTVL.